These 30 T cell receptor beta chains were sequenced from one sample in a study of blood T cells in healthy people across ages. Alongside a J-beta primer mix, a sample-barcoded 5' primer served in a second PCR lasting about 6 to 11 cycles. TCRdb called the 5' RACE reads again in MiXCR, with one record for every CDR3 protein. The sample holds some 900,000 distinct CDR3 sequences, about 44% seen once. Sequencing was performed on blood. The receptors derive from a man younger than 45 in good health.

This clonotype showed up just once. Here the CDR3 omits its conserved ending phenylalanine or tryptophan, so a read error is the likely source. V is TRBV6-4 and J is TRBJ2-3; 8 bases map to TRBD2. The V segment lost 3 bases and the J segment 2 bases; nucleotides outside the gene matches: 7. The CDR3 spans 16 residues. CDR1 and CDR2 from the germline V gene are MRHNA and SNTAGT. CDR3 region: CASSEGRGGDTDTQYS. The CDR3 DNA is TGTGCCAGCAGTGAGGGACGGGGGGGAGACACAGATACGCAGTATTCT.

The chain uses TRBV27 and TRBJ2-3; D is unclear. The CDR3 is made up of 12 amino acids. Between the trimmed V and J ends, which lost 5 bases and 4 bases, there was a span of 7 bases. Germline CDR1 and CDR2: MNHEY and SMNVEV (reference sequence). In DNA, the CDR3 is TGTGCCAGCAGTCACGGAGCAGATACGCAGTATTTT. Translated, it gives CASSHGADTQYF.

The V gene is TRBV20-1, the J gene TRBJ2-1; TRBD2 is a possible D gene (6 bases). Germline values: CDR1 DFQATT, CDR2 SNEGSKA (reference sequence). This CDR3 contains 15 residues. CDR3 amino acids: CRPSGRRISYNEQFF. CDR3 sequence (DNA): TGCAGACCGTCAGGGAGGAGGATCTCCTACAATGAGCAGTTCTTC.

This clonotype was picked up a small number of times. V gene TRBV4-2 combines with J gene TRBJ1-5; 7 bases are a match to TRBD1. This CDR3 spans 16 amino acids. The V gene's germline CDR1 is LGHNA and CDR2 YNFKEQ. J was trimmed by 4 bases and V by 4 bases; bases with no gene match: 10. The CDR3 region is CASSLSPGQENQPQHF. In DNA, the CDR3 is TGTGCCAGCAGCCTCTCCCCTGGACAGGAAAATCAGCCCCAGCATTTT.

The J gene is TRBJ2-7, the V gene TRBV10-3; 7 positions agree with TRBD1. This CDR3 is 15 amino acids long. The V segment lost 6 bases and the J segment 0 bases; nucleotides outside the gene matches: 8. Per the germline V gene, CDR1 is ENHRY and CDR2 is SYGVKD. The CDR3 coding sequence is TGTGCCATCAGAGCAGGACAGGTCGCCTCCTACGAGCAGTACTTC. It specifies CAIRAGQVASYEQYF.

The V call is TRBV20-1, the J call TRBJ2-5; 12 positions match TRBD2. Germline CDR1 and CDR2: DFQATT and SNEGSKA (reference sequence). The CDR3 is 17 residues long. J gave up 3 bases and V 5 bases, and 13 bases lay outside the gene matches. The CDR3 region is CSAFRGLTSGGKETQYF. The DNA for the CDR3 is TGCAGTGCTTTTCGTGGGTTGACTAGCGGGGGTAAAGAGACCCAGTACTTC.

This sequence joins TRBV12-3 or TRBV12-4 and TRBJ1-4; a weak D match, TRBD1 (5 bases). Trimming took 7 bases from V and 0 from J, leaving 12 bases between them. The CDR3 sequence is 15 residues long. The CDR3 DNA follows: TGTGCCAGCACCAAGGGGCGCTCAACTAATGAAAAACTGTTTTTT. Translation: CASTKGRSTNEKLFF.

This clonotype came up a few times. The chain has TRBV7-2 and TRBJ2-3; D remains ambiguous. The CDR3 sequence is 18 residues long. Trimming shortened V by 2 bases and J by 0 bases, and 18 bases separated the two germline ends. The germline gives CDR1 SGHTA, CDR2 FQGNSA. The CDR3 region is CASSLTGPTITSTDTQYF. DNA for the CDR3: TGTGCCAGCAGCTTAACCGGACCTACGATTACCAGCACAGATACGCAGTATTTT.

This clonotype was picked up a small number of times. The chain employs TRBV29-1 and TRBJ1-2; D is ambiguous. Trimming left V 2 bases short and J 4 bases short, with 11 bases between. The CDR3 is 13 residues long. Germline V gene sequence: CDR1 SQVTM, CDR2 ANQGSEA. The CDR3 loop is CSVELGVGYGYTF. CDR3 DNA: TGCAGCGTTGAACTGGGAGTGGGCTATGGCTACACCTTC. Supplemented by reference TRBV29-1 and TRBJ1-2, the full variable domain reads SAVISQKPSRDICQRGTSLTIQCQVDSQVTMMFWYRQQPGQSLTLIATANQGSEATYESGFVIDKFPISRPNLTFSTLTVSNMSPEDSSIYLCSVELGVGYGYTFGSGTRLTVV.

This clonotype has just a few counts. The gene calls are TRBV10-3 and TRBJ1-5; TRBD1 aligns across 7 bases. Germline V gene lookup returns CDR1 ENHRY and CDR2 SYGVKD. J gave up 1 base and V 6 bases, and 3 bases lay outside the gene matches. CDR3 length: 14 residues. The CDR3 sequence: CAISDRESNQPQHF. The CDR3 DNA reads TGTGCCATCAGCGACAGGGAGAGCAATCAGCCCCAGCATTTT.

This clonotype was seen more than once but under ten times. The rearrangement joins TRBV9 to TRBJ1-2; perhaps TRBD1 as D (5 bases). With 0 bases removed from V and 7 bases from J, the gap between germline ends came to 10 bases. In germline, CDR1 is SGDLS, CDR2 YYNGEE. The CDR3 has 13 residues. The CDR3 loop is CASSVGGDAGYTF. The DNA for the CDR3 is TGTGCCAGCAGCGTAGGAGGGGATGCTGGCTACACCTTC.

This clonotype was found a few times. The genes are TRBV27 and TRBJ2-6; D uncertain. This CDR3 spans 16 amino acids. Germline V CDR1 and CDR2: MNHEY, SMNVEV (reference sequence). Trimming stripped 0 bases from V and 4 bases from J, with 10 bases between. DNA for the CDR3: TGTGCCAGCAGTTTATCGCCGAGCTCCGGGGCCAACGTCCTGACTTTC. Amino acids: CASSLSPSSGANVLTF.

J is TRBJ2-4 and V is TRBV6-5; a weak D match, TRBD1 (5 bases). Germline V gene data show CDR1 as MNHEY and CDR2 as SVGAGI. The CDR3 extends over 15 amino acids. With 0 bases removed from V and 4 bases from J, the gap between germline ends came to 10 bases. The CDR3 region is CASSYSKGEKNIQYF. CDR3 DNA sequence: TGTGCCAGCAGTTACTCGAAAGGGGAAAAAAACATTCAGTACTTC.

The CDR3 reads CASSQEKGATNEKLFF. The DNA of the CDR3 is TGTGCCAGCAGCCAAGAGAAGGGGGCAACTAATGAAAAACTGTTTTTT. The genes are TRBV4-2 and TRBJ1-4, with D perhaps TRBD1 (6 bases). The CDR3 extends over 16 amino acids. The V gene's germline CDR1 is LGHNA and CDR2 YNFKEQ. V was shortened by 0 bases and J by 0 bases, with 8 bases between the two germline ends.

In its sample, this clonotype was seen once. V usage is TRBV11-2 and J usage is TRBJ2-1, with 7 bases fitting TRBD2. Germline assignment: CDR1 SGHAT and CDR2 FQNNGV. The trim removed 3 bases at V and 4 bases at J, leaving 6 bases unmatched. CDR3 size: 15 residues. CDR3 in DNA: TGTGCCAGCAGCTTTGGAGCGGGGATGTACAATGAGCAGTTCTTC. Residues: CASSFGAGMYNEQFF.

For the CDR3, the DNA is TGCGCCAGCAGCTTGGTTTCGGGCTCCGGCACAGATACGCAGTATTTT. Its protein product is CASSLVSGSGTDTQYF. The genes are TRBV5-1 and TRBJ2-3; D is ambiguous. Deletions cut 0 bases from V and 1 base from J, with 12 bases between. CDR1 and CDR2 from the germline V gene are SGHRS and YFSETQ. The CDR3 extends over 16 amino acids.

The rearrangement uses TRBV10-3 and TRBJ2-5; D may be TRBD2 (6 bases). The tail of the sequence fits TRBJ2-7 better, so the J call may be wrong. Germline assignment: CDR1 ENHRY and CDR2 SYGVKD. There are 12 residues in the CDR3. CDR3 amino acids: CAISVREDEQYF. CDR3 DNA sequence: TGTGCCATCAGTGTTAGGGAGGACGAGCAGTACTTC.

This clonotype has more than one count but fewer than ten. The J gene is TRBJ1-4, the V gene TRBV7-8; unclear D gene. Germline CDR1 is SGHVS and CDR2 is FQNEAQ. This CDR3 spans 13 amino acids. V was trimmed by 8 bases and J by 7 bases, leaving 14 bases between them. CDR3 loop: CASGTADTEKLFF. The CDR3 region has the DNA TGTGCCAGCGGAACAGCTGATACTGAAAAACTGTTTTTT.

This clonotype occurred many times. An end of the junction does not agree with germline; a read error may underlie this. The chain combines TRBV30 with TRBJ2-1; tentative D call: TRBD2 (5 bases). This CDR3 region has 11 residues. The germline V gene encodes CDR1 GTSNPN and CDR2 SVGIG (reference sequence). CDR3 bases: TGTGCCGGGAGCAGCTACAATGAGCAGTTCTTC. Translated: CAGSSYNEQFF.

This clonotype was seen only a few times. The V gene is TRBV7-2, the J gene TRBJ2-1; 13 nucleotides line up with TRBD2. V trimming: 5 bases; J trimming: 3 bases; junction bases outside the gene matches: 4. Per the germline V gene, CDR1 is SGHTA and CDR2 is FQGNSA. The CDR3 contains 16 residues. The CDR3 sequence is CASSVRLAGGYNEQFF. The DNA for the CDR3 is TGTGCCAGCAGCGTTCGACTAGCGGGGGGCTACAATGAGCAGTTCTTC.

This clonotype was picked up one time. The CDR3 DNA follows: TGTGCCAGCAGCCCGGGGCGGACTCAGGGAACTGAAGCTTTCTTT. Residues: CASSPGRTQGTEAFF. This chain uses TRBV14 with TRBJ1-1; tentatively, D is TRBD1 (5 bases). CDR1 is SGHDN and CDR2 is FVKESK in the germline V gene. Trimming removed 4 bases from V and 5 bases from J, with 17 bases in between. This CDR3 region has 15 residues. Combining the CDR3 with reference TRBV14 and TRBJ1-1 gives the whole variable domain EAGVTQFPSHSVIEKGQTVTLRCDPISGHDNLYWYRRVMGKEIKFLLHFVKESKQDESGMPNNRFLAERTGGTYSTLKVQPAELEDSGVYFCASSPGRTQGTEAFFGQGTRLTVV.

J is TRBJ1-1 and V is TRBV7-9; weak D call: TRBD1 (6 bases). The CDR3 is 16 residues long. With 7 bases removed from V and 4 bases from J, the gap between germline ends came to 22 bases. CDR1 is SEHNR, CDR2 FQNEAQ, per germline (reference sequence). The CDR3 region has the DNA TGTGCCAGCACTAAAAACGGGGGGGGCCCTCTCACTGAAGCTTTCTTT. Translating it yields CASTKNGGGPLTEAFF. Drawing the rest from reference TRBV7-9 and TRBJ1-1, the complete variable domain is DTGVSQNPRHKITKRGQNVTFRCDPISEHNRLYWYRQTLGQGPEFLTYFQNEAQLEKSRLLSDRFSAERPKGSFSTLEIQRTEQGDSAMYLCASTKNGGGPLTEAFFGQGTRLTVV.

The chain uses TRBV12-3 or TRBV12-4 and TRBJ2-1, with 9 positions matching TRBD1. This CDR3 spans 17 amino acids. V trimming: 6 bases; J trimming: 0 bases; junction bases outside the gene matches: 9. CDR3 nucleotide sequence: TGTGCCAGCAGCCTATGGACAGGGGACATCTCCTACAATGAGCAGTTCTTC. Translating gives CASSLWTGDISYNEQFF.

V usage is TRBV12-3 or TRBV12-4 and J usage is TRBJ1-4, with D maybe TRBD1 (6 bases). CDR3 length equals 14 residues. V was trimmed by 8 bases and J by 6 bases, leaving 16 bases between them. CDR3 sequence (DNA): TGTGCCAGCGTTCCAGGAGGGGGAGATGAAAAACTGTTTTTT. Its protein product is CASVPGGGDEKLFF.

This clonotype was counted only a few times. The rearrangement joins TRBV24-1 to TRBJ2-4; perhaps TRBD2 as D (5 bases). The J call could be wrong; TRBJ2-7 is a better fit for the DNA end. CDR3 length: 13 amino acids. Germline loops: CDR1 KGHDR, CDR2 SFDVKD. CDR3 bases: TGTGCCACCAGTGATTCGGGGACCTACGAGCAGTACTTC. This translates into CATSDSGTYEQYF.

With respect to this clonotype: Since a much larger clone is just one base distant, this may be a read error. The chain carries TRBV27 and TRBJ2-5; no clear D gene. Per germline, CDR1 MNHEY and CDR2 SMNVEV (reference sequence). Between the trimmed V and J ends, which lost 2 bases and 5 bases, there was a span of 9 bases. CDR3 length equals 13 residues. CDR3 DNA: TGTGCCAGCAGTTTAGACTCCGGGGAGACCCAGTACTTC. Translating gives CASSLDSGETQYF.

The table lists this clonotype with a count of one. This chain links TRBV28 with TRBJ2-7; 7 nucleotides match TRBD1. The CDR3 is 16 amino acids. Germline lookup yields CDR1 MDHEN and CDR2 SYDVKM. J gave up 3 bases and V 2 bases, and 10 bases lay outside the gene matches. The DNA for the CDR3 is TGTGCCAGCAGTTTACGGCTGGGACAGACCAACTACGAGCAGTACTTC. Translating it yields CASSLRLGQTNYEQYF.

This clonotype was observed a few times. This chain links TRBV4-1 with TRBJ2-7; D possibly uses TRBD1 or TRBD2 (6 bases each). V gave up 1 base and J gave up 5 bases, with 12 bases separating them. This CDR3 is 14 amino acids long. CDR1 and CDR2 from the germline V gene are MGHRA and YSYEKL. The CDR3 coding sequence is TGCGCCAGCAGCCAAGGGGGGGCCGGTGACGAGCAGTACTTC. The encoded protein is CASSQGGAGDEQYF.

In its sample, this clonotype was seen many times. The V call is TRBV7-2, the J call TRBJ2-1; no definite D call. Trimming took 1 base from V and 5 from J, leaving 6 bases between them. This CDR3 has 13 residues. Per the germline V gene, CDR1 is SGHTA and CDR2 is FQGNSA. CDR3 in amino acids: CASSLGQDNEQFF. CDR3 sequence (DNA): TGTGCCAGCAGCTTAGGTCAAGACAATGAGCAGTTCTTC. The full variable domain, completed using reference TRBV7-2 and TRBJ2-1, is GAGVSQSPSNKVTEKGKDVELRCDPISGHTALYWYRQSLGQGLEFLIYFQGNSAPDKSGLPSDRFSAERTGGSVSTLTIQRTQQEDSAVYLCASSLGQDNEQFFGPGTRLTVL.

The V gene is TRBV6-2 or TRBV6-3, the J gene TRBJ2-4, with D perhaps TRBD1 (6 bases). TRBJ2-7 explains the end of the DNA better; the J call may be wrong. The V gene's germline CDR1 is MNHEY and CDR2 SVGEGT. The CDR3 spans 13 residues. The DNA for the CDR3 is TGTGCCATCCAAGGACAGTATTCCTACGAGCAGTACTTC. It is translated as CAIQGQYSYEQYF.